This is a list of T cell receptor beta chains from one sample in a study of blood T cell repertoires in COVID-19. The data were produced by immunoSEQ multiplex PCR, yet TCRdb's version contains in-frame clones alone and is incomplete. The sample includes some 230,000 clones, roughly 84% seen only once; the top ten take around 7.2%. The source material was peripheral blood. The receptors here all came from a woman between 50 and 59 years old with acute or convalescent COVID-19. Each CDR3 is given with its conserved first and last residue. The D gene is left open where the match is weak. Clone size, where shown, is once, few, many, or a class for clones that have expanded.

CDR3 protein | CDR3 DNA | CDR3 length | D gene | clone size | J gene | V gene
CASTNRNGNQPQHF | TGTGCCAGTACAAACAGGAATGGCAATCAGCCCCAGCATTTT | 14 | NA | NA | TRBJ1-5 | TRBV19
CAISGGTGGSGNTIYF | TGTGCCATCAGTGGTGGGACAGGGGGCTCTGGAAACACCATATATTTT | 16 | TRBD1 | NA | TRBJ1-3 | TRBV10-3
CASSPPRENSPLHF | TGCGCCAGCAGTCCTCCGAGGGAGAATTCACCCCTCCACTTT | 14 | NA | NA | TRBJ1-6 | TRBV5-1
CASSPKTGTDTQYF | TGTGCCAGCAGCCCTAAGACAGGTACAGATACGCAGTATTTT | 14 | NA | NA | TRBJ2-3 | TRBV7-9
CASSTPFGKSCFQPQHF | TGTGCCAGCAGTACCCCATTCGGGAAATCCTGCTTTCAGCCCCAGCATTTT | 17 | NA | NA | TRBJ1-5 | TRBV21-1
CASSFGGQSNQPQHF | TGTGCCAGCAGTTTTGGGGGACAGAGCAATCAGCCCCAGCATTTT | 15 | TRBD1 | NA | TRBJ1-5 | TRBV27
CASSPDRGSNQPQHF | TGTGCCAGCAGTCCCGACAGGGGTAGCAATCAGCCCCAGCATTTT | 15 | TRBD1 | NA | TRBJ1-5 | TRBV6-5
CASTPGTGTSFF | TGCGCCAGCACTCCCGGGACAGGGACATCTTTCTTT | 12 | TRBD1 | NA | TRBJ1-1 | TRBV4-1
CASRGTAGGAPLHF | TGTGCCAGCAGGGGGACAGCAGGAGGGGCACCCCTCCACTTT | 14 | TRBD1 | once | TRBJ1-6 | TRBV28
CASSIEGTGRQPQHF | TGTGCCAGTAGTATAGAGGGGACAGGGAGGCAGCCCCAGCATTTT | 15 | TRBD1 | NA | TRBJ1-5 | TRBV19
CASSRRQGSTGELFF | TGTGCCAGCTCACGACGACAGGGGTCGACCGGGGAGCTGTTTTTT | 15 | TRBD1 | few | TRBJ2-2 | TRBV18
CASSFGELTDTQYF | TGCGCCAGCAGCTTTGGGGAGCTCACAGATACGCAGTATTTT | 14 | NA | NA | TRBJ2-3 | TRBV5-1
CASSQGRGAFF | TGTGCCAGCAGCCAAGGACGGGGAGCTTTCTTT | 11 | NA | NA | TRBJ1-1 | TRBV3-1/TRBV3-2
CASSNLGTDTQYF | TGCGCCAGCAGTAATTTAGGCACAGATACGCAGTATTTT | 13 | NA | NA | TRBJ2-3 | TRBV10-1
CASSQGTSGGANTDTQYF | TGTGCCAGCAGCCAAGGGACTAGCGGGGGGGCCAATACAGATACGCAGTATTTT | 18 | TRBD2 | NA | TRBJ2-3 | TRBV4-2
CSVGTGSGNTIYF | TGCAGCGTGGGGACAGGCTCTGGAAACACCATATATTTT | 13 | TRBD1 | NA | TRBJ1-3 | TRBV29-1
CASSLATAGVPYEQYF | TGCGCCAGCAGCTTGGCCACCGCAGGGGTCCCCTACGAGCAGTACTTC | 16 | NA | NA | TRBJ2-7 | TRBV5-1
CASKRGRTANTGELFF | TGTGCCAGTAAAAGGGGAAGGACGGCGAACACCGGGGAGCTGTTTTTT | 16 | NA | NA | TRBJ2-2 | TRBV19
CASSEVAVYYNEQFF | TGTGCCAGCAGTGAGGTAGCGGTTTACTACAATGAGCAGTTCTTC | 15 | NA | NA | TRBJ2-1 | TRBV6-1
CASSPIGAGNEQFF | TGTGCCAGCAGCCCAATTGGGGCTGGCAATGAGCAGTTCTTC | 14 | NA | NA | TRBJ2-1 | TRBV7-2
CASSRTERVGGYTF | TGTGCCAGCAGTAGGACAGAGAGAGTAGGTGGCTACACCTTC | 14 | NA | NA | TRBJ1-2 | TRBV6-5
CASQQRGEAFF | TGTGCCAGTCAACAAAGGGGGGAAGCTTTCTTT | 11 | NA | NA | TRBJ1-1 | TRBV19
CASSLPHSTEAFF | TGTGCCAGCAGCCTTCCCCACTCCACTGAAGCTTTCTTT | 13 | NA | NA | TRBJ1-1 | TRBV12-3/TRBV12-4
CASSLGLPNEKLFF | TGTGCCAGCAGCTTGGGGCTCCCCAATGAAAAACTGTTTTTT | 14 | NA | NA | TRBJ1-4 | TRBV5-8
CASSNYNRGYNEQFF | TGTGCCAGCAGTAACTATAACAGGGGCTACAATGAGCAGTTCTTC | 15 | TRBD1 | NA | TRBJ2-1 | TRBV28
CASSLAGFEANEKLFF | TGTGCCAGCAGTTTAGCAGGGTTTGAGGCTAATGAAAAACTGTTTTTT | 16 | NA | NA | TRBJ1-4 | TRBV28
CASSVVGAGGFNEQFF | TGTGCCAGCAGCGTAGTTGGGGCAGGGGGCTTTAATGAGCAGTTCTTC | 16 | TRBD1 | NA | TRBJ2-1 | TRBV9
CASSSSRTGEFTDTQYF | TGCGCCAGCAGCTCATCTAGGACAGGGGAATTCACAGATACGCAGTATTTT | 17 | TRBD1 | NA | TRBJ2-3 | TRBV5-1
CASSRTGSSDTDTQYF | TGTGCCAGCAGCAGAACAGGCTCATCGGACACAGATACGCAGTATTTT | 16 | NA | NA | TRBJ2-3 | TRBV7-2
CASSLQLAGVSSGEQYF | TGTGCCAGCAGCTTACAACTAGCGGGAGTCTCGTCGGGCGAGCAGTACTTC | 17 | TRBD2 | NA | TRBJ2-7 | TRBV7-8
CASSQQNTEAFF | TGTGCCAGCAGCCAACAGAACACTGAAGCTTTCTTT | 12 | NA | NA | TRBJ1-1 | TRBV14
CASSEGRVYPQYF | TGTGCCAGCAGTGAAGGGAGAGTTTATCCGCAGTATTTT | 13 | NA | once | TRBJ2-3 | TRBV2
CASRPGQGTYNEQFF | TGTGCCAGCAGACCGGGACAGGGTACCTACAATGAGCAGTTCTTC | 15 | TRBD1 | NA | TRBJ2-1 | TRBV27
CASSSGLYTGELFF | TGTGCCAGCAGTTCGGGACTCTACACCGGGGAGCTGTTTTTT | 14 | NA | NA | TRBJ2-2 | TRBV5-6
CASRPLAGGPAGTAPDTQYF | TGTGCCAGCAGGCCACTGGCGGGGGGGCCGGCGGGAACGGCACCCGATACGCAGTATTTT | 20 | TRBD2 | NA | TRBJ2-3 | TRBV27
CASSRSSNSEAFF | TGTGCCAGCAGTCGAAGCTCCAACTCTGAAGCTTTCTTT | 13 | NA | NA | TRBJ1-1 | TRBV6-5
CASIKDRGLNTGELFF | TGTGCCAGCATCAAGGACAGGGGGCTTAACACCGGGGAGCTGTTTTTT | 16 | TRBD1 | NA | TRBJ2-2 | TRBV2
CASSKEGDSYTGELFF | TGTGCCAGCAGCAAAGAAGGCGACAGCTACACCGGGGAGCTGTTTTTT | 16 | NA | NA | TRBJ2-2 | TRBV21-1
CASSPTRLAGGNEQFF | TGCGCCAGCAGCCCCACCCGACTAGCGGGAGGGAATGAGCAGTTCTTC | 16 | TRBD2 | NA | TRBJ2-1 | TRBV4-1
CASSLTQGTDTQYF | TGCGCCAGCAGCTTGACCCAGGGTACAGATACGCAGTATTTT | 14 | NA | NA | TRBJ2-3 | TRBV5-1
CASSPKTGSGYGYTF | TGTGCCAGCAGCCCTAAGACAGGGTCGGGCTATGGCTACACCTTC | 15 | TRBD1 | NA | TRBJ1-2 | TRBV6-7
CATLRVAGELFF | TGTGCCACCCTGAGGGTGGCCGGGGAGCTGTTTTTT | 12 | NA | NA | TRBJ2-2 | TRBV2
CATSILRRGGSNQETQYF | TGTGCCACCAGCATCCTGAGGCGGGGCGGTTCCAACCAAGAGACCCAGTACTTC | 18 | NA | NA | TRBJ2-5 | TRBV15
CATSDQRGRGDTQYF | TGTGCCACCAGTGACCAGCGGGGGCGGGGAGATACGCAGTATTTT | 15 | TRBD2 | NA | TRBJ2-3 | TRBV24-1
CASSFSLTGELFF | TGTGCCAGCAGCTTTAGCCTCACCGGGGAGCTGTTTTTT | 13 | NA | NA | TRBJ2-2 | TRBV7-2